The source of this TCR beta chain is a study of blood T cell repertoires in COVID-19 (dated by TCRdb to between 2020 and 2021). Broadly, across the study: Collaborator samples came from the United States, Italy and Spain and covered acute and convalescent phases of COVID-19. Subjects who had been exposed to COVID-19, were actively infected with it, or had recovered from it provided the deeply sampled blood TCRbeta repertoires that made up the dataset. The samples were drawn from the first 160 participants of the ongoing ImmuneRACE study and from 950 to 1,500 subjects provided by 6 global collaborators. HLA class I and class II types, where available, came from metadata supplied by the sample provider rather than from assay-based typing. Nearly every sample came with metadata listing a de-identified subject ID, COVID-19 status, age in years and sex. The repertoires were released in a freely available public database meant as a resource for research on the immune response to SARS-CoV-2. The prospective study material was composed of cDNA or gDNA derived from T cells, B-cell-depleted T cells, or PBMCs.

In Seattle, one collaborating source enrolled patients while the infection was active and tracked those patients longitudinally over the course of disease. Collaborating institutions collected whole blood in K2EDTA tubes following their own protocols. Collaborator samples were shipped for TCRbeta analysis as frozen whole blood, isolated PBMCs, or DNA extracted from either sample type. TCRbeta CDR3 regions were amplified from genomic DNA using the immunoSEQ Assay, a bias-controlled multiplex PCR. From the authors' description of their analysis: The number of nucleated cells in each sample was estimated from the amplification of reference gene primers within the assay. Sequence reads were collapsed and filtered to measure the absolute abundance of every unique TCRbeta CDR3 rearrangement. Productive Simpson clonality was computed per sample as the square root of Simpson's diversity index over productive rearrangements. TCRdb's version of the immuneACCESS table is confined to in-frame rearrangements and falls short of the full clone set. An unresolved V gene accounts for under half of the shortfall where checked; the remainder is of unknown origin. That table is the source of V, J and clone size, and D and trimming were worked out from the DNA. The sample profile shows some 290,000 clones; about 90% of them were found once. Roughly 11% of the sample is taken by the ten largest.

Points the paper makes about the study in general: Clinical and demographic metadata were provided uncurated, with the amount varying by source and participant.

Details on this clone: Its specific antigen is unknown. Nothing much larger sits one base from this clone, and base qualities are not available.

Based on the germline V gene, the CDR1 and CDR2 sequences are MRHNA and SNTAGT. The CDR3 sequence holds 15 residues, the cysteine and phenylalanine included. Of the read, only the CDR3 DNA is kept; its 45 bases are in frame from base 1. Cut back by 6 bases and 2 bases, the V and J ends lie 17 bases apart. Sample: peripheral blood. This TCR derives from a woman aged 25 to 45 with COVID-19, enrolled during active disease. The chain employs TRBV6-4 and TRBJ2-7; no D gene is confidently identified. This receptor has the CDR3 CASSSLPSFPYEQYF. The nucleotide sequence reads TGTGCCAGCAGCTCCTTGCCGAGTTTTCCCTACGAGCAGTACTTC.